The 18 T cell receptor beta chains listed next were all sequenced from one sample in a study of blood T cells in healthy people across ages. Combining a sample-barcoded 5' primer with a J-beta primer mix, a second PCR ran for 7 to 11 cycles. One entry per CDR3 protein results from TCRdb running MiXCR on the 5' RACE reads. The sample lists over 1,500,000 distinct CDR3 sequences, 40% to 55% occurring once. The sequencing input was blood. The receptors come from a woman in her 40s in good health.

This clonotype was counted at least ten times. The chain couples TRBV7-2 to TRBJ2-1; 10 bases are a match to TRBD1. CDR1 and CDR2 from the germline V gene are SGHTA and FQGNSA. The CDR3 extends over 15 amino acids. V dropped 6 bases and J dropped 2; count of bases not matched to a gene: 4. Here the CDR3 DNA reads TGTGCCAGCAGTCTGACAGGGGGCACCTACAATGAGCAGTTCTTC. Translating it yields CASSLTGGTYNEQFF.

The rearrangement uses TRBV7-6 and TRBJ2-5; 12 positions match TRBD2. The CDR3 length is 17 residues. V was clipped by 4 bases and J by 1 base; unmatched bases: 7. The germline V gene encodes CDR1 SGHVS and CDR2 FNYEAQ. The DNA for the CDR3 is TGTGCCAGCAGCTCGCCCCGGACTAGCGGGGTCCAAGAGACCCAGTACTTC. Amino acids: CASSSPRTSGVQETQYF.

The chain links TRBV12-3 or TRBV12-4 to TRBJ1-2; 8 positions agree with TRBD1. V lost 5 bases, J lost 4 bases, and 6 bases stayed unmatched. The CDR3 is made up of 14 amino acids. CDR3 DNA: TGTGCCAGCAGTGCCGGACAGGGAATCTATGGCTACACCTTC. This sequence encodes CASSAGQGIYGYTF.

The chain combines TRBV6-6 with TRBJ1-2; 8 positions match TRBD1. Trimming took 4 bases from V and 0 from J; bases not matched to a gene: 7. Germline assignment: CDR1 MNHNY and CDR2 SVGAGI (reference sequence). The CDR3 has 16 amino acids. The CDR3 loop reads CASSFRDRPSNYGYTF. CDR3 coding DNA: TGTGCCAGCAGTTTCCGGGACAGGCCCTCTAACTATGGCTACACCTTC.

This chain connects TRBV6-2 or TRBV6-3 to TRBJ2-4; unclear D gene. Gene TRBJ2-7 matches the end of the DNA better, so the J call may be wrong. CDR3 length: 14 amino acids. Germline loops: CDR1 MNHEY, CDR2 SVGEGT. For the CDR3, the DNA is TGTGCCAGCAGTTACTCACGGAAAGGGCACGAGCAGTACTTC. Protein sequence: CASSYSRKGHEQYF.

The chain recombines TRBV7-2 with TRBJ1-6; D ambiguous. Per germline, CDR1 SGHTA and CDR2 FQGNSA. The CDR3 is 15 amino acids. Trimming took 0 bases from V and 7 from J, leaving 10 bases between them. This CDR3 is CASSLAAARNSPLHF. For the CDR3, the DNA is TGTGCCAGCAGCTTAGCTGCAGCGAGGAATTCACCCCTCCACTTT.

The chain links TRBV28 to TRBJ2-3; 9 bases are a match to TRBD2. The CDR3 is 16 amino acids. The ends lost 5 bases at V and 5 bases at J; junction bases unmatched: 11. The V gene's germline CDR1 is MDHEN and CDR2 SYDVKM. The CDR3 sequence: CASSTSWTSDRDTQYF. The CDR3 DNA sequence: TGTGCCAGCAGTACTTCATGGACTAGCGATAGAGATACGCAGTATTTT. Full variable domain (rest looked up from reference TRBV28 and TRBJ2-3): DVKVTQSSRYLVKRTGEKVFLECVQDMDHENMFWYRQDPGLGLRLIYFSYDVKMKEKGDIPEGYSVSREKKERFSLILESASTNQTSMYLCASSTSWTSDRDTQYFGPGTRLTVL.

The chain couples TRBV7-9 to TRBJ1-2; D call uncertain. CDR1 is SEHNR, CDR2 FQNEAQ, per germline (reference sequence). Trimming stripped 4 bases from V and 4 bases from J, with 13 bases between. The CDR3 spans 14 residues. The CDR3 is CASSSEGRPYGYTF. The CDR3 DNA reads as TGTGCCAGCAGCTCCGAAGGACGTCCCTATGGCTACACCTTC. Supplemented by reference TRBV7-9 and TRBJ1-2, the full variable domain reads DTGVSQNPRHKITKRGQNVTFRCDPISEHNRLYWYRQTLGQGPEFLTYFQNEAQLEKSRLLSDRFSAERPKGSFSTLEIQRTEQGDSAMYLCASSSEGRPYGYTFGSGTRLTVV.

J is TRBJ1-5 and V is TRBV28; D unresolved. The germline CDR1 and CDR2 sequences are MDHEN and SYDVKM. The CDR3 length is 12 residues. Trimming removed 6 bases from V and 6 bases from J, with 9 bases in between. CDR3 coding DNA: TGTGCCAGCAGACCACGAGCTCAGCCCCAGCATTTT. Amino acid sequence: CASRPRAQPQHF.

The rearrangement links TRBV6-1 to TRBJ2-5; maybe TRBD1 (5 bases). CDR1 is MNHNS and CDR2 is SASEGT in the germline V gene. V dropped 6 bases and J dropped 5 bases, with 13 bases sitting between them. The CDR3 runs to 13 residues. The CDR3 nucleotides are TGTGCCAGCAGGTCAGGGCCCTGGGAGACCCAGTACTTC. This codes for CASRSGPWETQYF.

The chain carries TRBV2 and TRBJ2-5; D is ambiguous. The closer fit of TRBJ2-7 to the DNA end suggests the J call may be wrong. Germline CDR1 reads SNHLY; CDR2 reads FYNNEI. This CDR3 contains 13 residues. CDR3 loop: CASSSLLYYEQYF. The CDR3 coding sequence is TGTGCCAGCAGTTCTCTACTTTACTACGAGCAGTACTTC.

The chain has TRBV6-1 and TRBJ1-1; D is possibly TRBD1 (6 bases). The CDR3 consists of 13 residues. The germline V gene has CDR1 MNHNS and CDR2 SASEGT. Trimming stripped 7 bases from V and 0 bases from J, with 9 bases between. CDR3 sequence: CASNRVMNTEAFF. CDR3 DNA: TGTGCCAGCAACAGGGTTATGAACACTGAAGCTTTCTTT.

This clonotype was seen a single time. The gene calls are TRBV5-1 and TRBJ2-7; TRBD2 agrees at 14 bases. The CDR3 is 17 residues long. CDR1 SGHRS and CDR2 YFSETQ come from the germline V gene. J gave up 2 bases and V 0 bases, and 4 bases lay outside the gene matches. The CDR3 DNA sequence: TGCGCCAGCAGCTTGGGCGGACTAGCGGGGGGTACCTACGAGCAGTACTTC. Amino acids: CASSLGGLAGGTYEQYF. Variable domain in full (rest from reference TRBV5-1 and TRBJ2-7): KAGVTQTPRYLIKTRGQQVTLSCSPISGHRSVSWYQQTPGQGLQFLFEYFSETQRNKGNFPGRFSGRQFSNSRSEMNVSTLELGDSALYLCASSLGGLAGGTYEQYFGPGTRLTVT.

In its sample, this clonotype was seen a few times. CDR3 nucleotide sequence: TGCGCCAGCAGCCGGGACAGGGAAACTTCACCCCTCCACTTT. Its translation: CASSRDRETSPLHF. V is TRBV5-1 and J is TRBJ1-6; 9 nucleotides match TRBD1. From germline, CDR1 is SGHRS and CDR2 YFSETQ. The CDR3 spans 14 residues. V lost 4 bases to trimming and J lost 9 bases; unmatched junction nucleotides: 5.

This clonotype has more than one count but fewer than ten. The chain uses TRBV5-1 and TRBJ2-7; D unclear. The J call is uncertain, as TRBJ2-5 better fits the DNA end. Germline loops: CDR1 SGHRS, CDR2 YFSETQ. The CDR3 has 12 amino acids. CDR3 protein: CASSKDQETQYF. The CDR3 DNA is TGCGCCAGCAGCAAGGACCAAGAGACCCAGTACTTC.

The CDR3 loop is CASSQGRNEQYF. CDR3 bases: TGCGCCAGCAGCCAAGGGAGGAACGAGCAGTACTTC. The chain carries TRBV4-3 and TRBJ2-7; TRBD2 is a possible D gene (5 bases). The CDR3 is made up of 12 amino acids. V was shortened by 1 base and J by 5 bases, with 6 bases between the two germline ends. In germline, CDR1 is LGHNA, CDR2 YSLEER.

The chain links TRBV16 to TRBJ1-2; TRBD1 might be the D (5 bases). The ends were cut back, 1 base at V and 2 bases at J, with 11 bases in the middle. Germline CDR1 KGHSY, CDR2 FQNENV. There are 15 residues in the CDR3. The CDR3: CASSQLDGHNYGYTF. The CDR3 DNA sequence: TGTGCCAGCAGCCAATTGGACGGACACAACTATGGCTACACCTTC.

This clonotype was recorded only once. The chain links TRBV3-1 to TRBJ2-3, with TRBD2 matching over 8 bases. V lost 1 base and J lost 3; bases outside the gene matches: 3. The germline gives CDR1 LGHDT, CDR2 YNNKEL (reference sequence). There are 15 residues in the CDR3. The CDR3 protein is CASSQAGGATDTQYF. The CDR3 bases are TGTGCCAGCAGCCAAGCGGGGGGGGCAACAGATACGCAGTATTTT.